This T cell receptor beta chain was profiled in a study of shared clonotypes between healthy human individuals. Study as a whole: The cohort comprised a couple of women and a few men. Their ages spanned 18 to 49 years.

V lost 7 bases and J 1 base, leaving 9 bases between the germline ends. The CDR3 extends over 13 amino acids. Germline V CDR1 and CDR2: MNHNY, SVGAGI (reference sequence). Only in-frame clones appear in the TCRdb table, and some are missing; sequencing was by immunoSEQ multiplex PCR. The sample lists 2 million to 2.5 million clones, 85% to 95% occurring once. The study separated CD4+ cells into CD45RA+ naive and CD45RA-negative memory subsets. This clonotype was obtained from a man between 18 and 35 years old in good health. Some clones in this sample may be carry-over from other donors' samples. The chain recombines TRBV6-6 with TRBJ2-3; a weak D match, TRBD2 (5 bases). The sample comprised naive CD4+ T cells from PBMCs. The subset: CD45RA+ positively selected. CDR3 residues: CASNRGGTDTQYF. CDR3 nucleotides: TGTGCCAGCAATCGGGGTGGCACAGATACGCAGTATTTT.